These 8 T cell receptor beta chains came from one sample sequenced in a study of cytomegalovirus exposure and HLA in healthy donors. Primers for the PCR totalled 60 Vbeta and 13 Jbeta. Repertoires were generated with immunoSEQ multiplex PCR, while TCRdb's copy carries only in-frame clones and drops some. In the table there are about 63,000 clones, 80% to 90% of which are singletons. Sequenced sample: PBMCs. The origin of the receptors is a woman in her 30s in good health and CMV-seropositive.

The chain is built from TRBV19 and TRBJ2-7; 13 positions match TRBD2. The V gene's germline CDR1 is LNHDA and CDR2 SQIVND (reference sequence). The CDR3 loop spans 15 amino acids. After removal of 5 bases from V and 3 bases from J, the junction contained 4 bases not matched to a gene. CDR3 coding DNA: TGTGCCAGTAGTGCAGGGACTAGCGGGAACTACGAGCAGTACTTC. Protein: CASSAGTSGNYEQYF. Supplemented by reference TRBV19 and TRBJ2-7, the full variable domain reads DGGITQSPKYLFRKEGQNVTLSCEQNLNHDAMYWYRQDPGQGLRLIYYSQIVNDFQKGDIAEGYSVSREKKESFPLTVTSAQKNPTAFYLCASSAGTSGNYEQYFGPGTRLTVT.

In this sample, this clone turned up once. J is TRBJ2-7 and V is TRBV11-2, with D hard to call. Looked up from germline, CDR1 is SGHAT and CDR2 is FQNNGV. Trimming pared 4 bases from V and 2 bases from J, leaving 3 bases between. The CDR3 spans 11 residues. CDR3 coding DNA: TGTGCCAGCAGCTCCGCCTACGAGCAGTACTTC. Its translation: CASSSAYEQYF. Supplemented by reference TRBV11-2 and TRBJ2-7, the full variable domain reads EAGVAQSPRYKIIEKRQSVAFWCNPISGHATLYWYQQILGQGPKLLIQFQNNGVVDDSQLPKDRFSAERLKGVDSTLKIQPAKLEDSAVYLCASSSAYEQYFGPGTRLTVT.

The chain is built from TRBV4-1 and TRBJ1-5, with 8 bases matching TRBD1. Unmatched junction bases numbered 3, after V lost 4 bases and J lost 4 bases. Looked up from germline, CDR1 is MGHRA and CDR2 is YSYEKL. The CDR3 is 14 residues long. CDR3 sequence (DNA): TGCGCCAGCAGCCCCGACAGGGGAAATCAGCCCCAGCATTTT. It encodes CASSPDRGNQPQHF.

This chain connects TRBV6-5 to TRBJ1-1; D is unresolved. This CDR3 contains 11 residues. Germline values: CDR1 MNHEY, CDR2 SVGAGI. Trimming stripped 4 bases from V and 5 bases from J, with 5 bases between. Here the CDR3 reads CASSSGTEAFF. The CDR3 region has the DNA TGTGCCAGCAGTTCGGGTACTGAAGCTTTCTTT.

The V gene is TRBV25-1, the J gene TRBJ1-1; D ambiguous. The CDR3 runs to 12 residues. V lost 4 bases and J 5 bases, leaving 8 bases between the germline ends. Germline V gene sequence: CDR1 MGHDK, CDR2 SYGVNS. The CDR3 reads CASSGIRTEAFF. In nucleotides, the CDR3 is TGTGCCAGCAGTGGAATACGGACTGAAGCTTTCTTT.

The chain carries TRBV25-1 and TRBJ2-1, with 10 bases aligning to TRBD1. The trim removed 1 base at V and 7 bases at J, leaving 4 bases unmatched. Per the germline V gene, CDR1 is MGHDK and CDR2 is SYGVNS. The CDR3 has 15 residues. The CDR3 DNA reads TGTGCCAGCAGTGAATGGGGACAGGGGAAGAATGAGCAGTTCTTC. Protein product: CASSEWGQGKNEQFF.

This chain links TRBV13 with TRBJ2-7; TRBD2 agrees at 8 bases. Germline V gene data show CDR1 as PRHDT and CDR2 as FYEKMQ (reference sequence). Germline trimming cut 5 bases from V and 3 bases from J; bases unmatched to any gene: 3. The CDR3 sequence is 13 residues long. CDR3 region: CASSMGLVYEQYF. In DNA, the CDR3 is TGTGCCAGCAGCATGGGACTAGTCTACGAGCAGTACTTC.

This chain joins TRBV9 and TRBJ2-2; D ambiguous. The CDR3 is 12 amino acids. V lost 6 bases and J 1 base, leaving 4 bases between the germline ends. Germline CDR1 is SGDLS and CDR2 is YYNGEE. The DNA for the CDR3 is TGTGCCAGCACAGGGAACACCGGGGAGCTGTTTTTT. Translated, it gives CASTGNTGELFF. The full variable domain, completed using reference TRBV9 and TRBJ2-2, is DSGVTQTPKHLITATGQRVTLRCSPRSGDLSVYWYQQSLDQGLQFLIQYYNGEERAKGNILERFSAQQFPDLHSELNLSSLELGDSALYFCASTGNTGELFFGEGSRLTVL.